The rows below give T cell receptor beta chains drawn from one sample of a study of T cell responses to AZD1222 COVID-19 vaccine. Clones were read by immunoSEQ multiplex PCR, and TCRdb kept only the in-frame ones, dropping some. The repertoire includes tens of thousands of clones, about nine tenths of them detected once, and about 2.9% sits in the top ten. The source material was peripheral blood, sampled on day 0 of AZD1222 vaccination. These receptors originate from an adult in good health. CDR3s include the opening cysteine and the closing phenylalanine or tryptophan. Fields, in order: J gene, clone size, V gene, D gene, CDR3 protein, CDR3 DNA. D genes are given only for firm matches. Clone size is shown for a subset of rows, as once, few, many or a class of expanded clone.

>TRBJ1-5|-|TRBV7-2|TRBD1
CASSRDRGSSNQPQHF
TGTGCCAGCAGCCGGGACAGGGGTTCTAGCAATCAGCCCCAGCATTTT
>TRBJ2-1|-|TRBV7-2|-
CASSLVGTSSYNEQFF
TGTGCCAGCAGCTTAGTAGGCACTAGCTCCTACAATGAGCAGTTCTTC
>TRBJ2-6|-|TRBV5-4|-
CASSLPSGANVLTF
TGTGCCAGCAGCTTGCCCTCTGGGGCCAACGTCCTGACTTTC
>TRBJ2-1|-|TRBV6-7|TRBD2
CASLSGTGYNEQFF
TGTGCCAGTTTAAGCGGGACCGGCTACAATGAGCAGTTCTTC
>TRBJ2-7|-|TRBV19|TRBD1
CASSINRGLEQYF
TGTGCCAGTAGCATTAACAGGGGGCTCGAGCAGTACTTC
>TRBJ2-1|-|TRBV2|-
CASLYNEQFF
TGTGCCAGCCTCTACAATGAGCAGTTCTTC
>TRBJ2-2|-|TRBV5-1|-
CASSLRDKNTGELFF
TGCGCCAGCAGCCTCAGGGACAAAAACACCGGGGAGCTGTTTTTT
>TRBJ1-2|-|TRBV12-3/TRBV12-4|-
CASSWQDYGYTF
TGTGCCAGCAGTTGGCAGGACTATGGCTACACCTTC
>TRBJ1-2|-|TRBV7-8|-
CASSLGTEPNYGYTF
TGTGCCAGCAGCTTAGGCACAGAACCTAACTATGGCTACACCTTC
>TRBJ2-7|-|TRBV19|TRBD2
CASSRPGLTGAYEQYF
TGTGCCAGTAGTAGGCCGGGACTAACGGGGGCCTACGAGCAGTACTTC
>TRBJ1-1|-|TRBV9|TRBD1
CASSDETGGVAFF
TGTGCCAGCAGCGATGAGACAGGGGGAGTAGCTTTCTTT
>TRBJ2-1|-|TRBV3-1/TRBV3-2|TRBD1
CASSKMGTGNYNEQFF
TGTGCCAGCAGTAAGATGGGGACAGGGAATTACAATGAGCAGTTCTTC
>TRBJ2-2|-|TRBV19|-
CASGLTGFLAGELFF
TGTGCCAGTGGATTAACAGGGTTTCTGGCCGGGGAGCTGTTTTTT
>TRBJ2-1|-|TRBV27|-
CASSLTDNEQFF
TGTGCCAGCAGTTTGACAGACAATGAGCAGTTCTTC
>TRBJ2-7|-|TRBV18|TRBD2
CASSPLTSGSGYEQYF
TGTGCCAGCTCACCCCTAACTAGCGGGAGTGGCTACGAGCAGTACTTC
>TRBJ1-1|-|TRBV10-1|-
CASSRGAVTEAFF
TGCGCCAGCAGTCGAGGGGCGGTAACTGAAGCTTTCTTT
>TRBJ1-1|-|TRBV19|-
CASSISSWGSEAFF
TGTGCCAGTAGTATCTCAAGTTGGGGTTCTGAAGCTTTCTTT
>TRBJ2-7|-|TRBV18|-
CASSPPGLSSYEQYF
TGTGCCAGCTCACCCCCGGGGCTTAGCTCCTACGAGCAGTACTTC
>TRBJ2-7|-|TRBV23-1|TRBD1
CASRPSPGTGFLEQYF
TGCGCCAGCAGACCTTCCCCCGGGACAGGGTTCCTCGAGCAGTACTTC
>TRBJ1-5|-|TRBV9|-
CASSVEERSNQPQHF
TGTGCCAGCAGCGTAGAGGAGCGTAGCAATCAGCCCCAGCATTTT
>TRBJ1-3|-|TRBV3-1/TRBV3-2|-
CASSQVRSSGNTIYF
TGTGCCAGCAGCCAAGTTCGTAGCTCTGGAAACACCATATATTTT
>TRBJ1-2|-|TRBV5-6|TRBD1
CASSFTSEGAGYGYTF
TGTGCCAGCAGCTTCACCTCCGAGGGGGCCGGCTATGGCTACACCTTC
>TRBJ2-7|-|TRBV28|-
CASSLVGEYEQYF
TGTGCCAGCAGTTTAGTGGGGGAGTACGAGCAGTACTTC
>TRBJ1-5|-|TRBV6-5|TRBD1
CASIGTVNQPQHF
TGTGCCAGCATTGGGACAGTGAATCAGCCCCAGCATTTT
>TRBJ1-2|-|TRBV28|-
CASSQNRRVGYTF
TGTGCCAGCAGCCAGAATCGACGGGTTGGCTACACCTTC
>TRBJ1-1|-|TRBV7-6|TRBD1
CASSLAGDREAFF
TGTGCCAGCAGCTTAGCTGGGGACAGGGAAGCTTTCTTT
>TRBJ2-5|few|TRBV28|-
CASSTGTPKETQYF
TGTGCCAGCAGTACCGGGACACCCAAAGAGACCCAGTACTTC
>TRBJ2-2|once|TRBV29-1|-
CSVRKQGNSNTGELFF
TGCAGCGTTCGAAAACAGGGAAACTCGAACACCGGGGAGCTGTTTTTT
>TRBJ1-2|-|TRBV28|-
CASSLPSTGYGYTF
TGTGCCAGCAGTTTACCCTCGACAGGCTATGGCTACACCTTC
>TRBJ2-7|-|TRBV30|-
CAWSVAPGEQYF
TGTGCCTGGAGTGTAGCGCCCGGGGAGCAGTACTTC
>TRBJ1-1|-|TRBV19|-
CASSAPPREGIEAFF
TGTGCCAGTAGCGCACCTCCAAGGGAAGGGATTGAAGCTTTCTTT
>TRBJ2-5|-|TRBV28|-
CASSLRGLGETQYF
TGTGCCAGCAGTTTAAGAGGACTGGGGGAGACCCAGTACTTC
>TRBJ2-1|-|TRBV24-1|TRBD2
CATRATSGVDEQFF
TGTGCCACCAGGGCGACTAGCGGGGTCGATGAGCAGTTCTTC
>TRBJ1-6|-|TRBV2|-
CASRGLQIANSPLHF
TGTGCCAGCAGGGGGCTCCAGATCGCTAATTCACCCCTCCACTTT
>TRBJ2-7|-|TRBV21-1|-
CASSKKQTGSYEQYF
TGTGCCAGCAGCAAAAAGCAGACAGGATCCTACGAGCAGTACTTC
>TRBJ2-2|-|TRBV10-2|-
CASSDQGNTGELFF
TGCGCCAGCAGTGACCAGGGTAACACCGGGGAGCTGTTTTTT
>TRBJ1-2|-|TRBV10-3|TRBD1
CASAGGGAGGYTF
TGTGCCAGCGCGGGAGGGGGCGCCGGGGGCTACACCTTC
>TRBJ1-1|-|TRBV5-8|-
CASSFRSRAEAFF
TGTGCCAGCAGCTTTAGGTCTCGCGCTGAAGCTTTCTTT
>TRBJ1-4|once|TRBV9|TRBD1
CASSVGGQGTEKLFF
TGTGCCAGCAGCGTAGGGGGACAGGGGACTGAAAAACTGTTTTTT
>TRBJ1-4|-|TRBV27|TRBD1
CASRGTATNEKLFF
TGTGCCAGCAGGGGGACAGCAACTAATGAAAAACTGTTTTTT
>TRBJ1-1|-|TRBV4-1|-
CASSQDIRNTEAFF
TGCGCCAGCAGCCAAGATATTCGGAACACTGAAGCTTTCTTT
>TRBJ1-5|-|TRBV6-4|TRBD1
CASSKGANQPQHF
TGTGCCAGCAGTAAGGGGGCGAATCAGCCCCAGCATTTT
>TRBJ2-7|-|TRBV12-3/TRBV12-4|-
CASLSDSSYEQYF
TGTGCCAGCCTCTCGGACAGCTCCTACGAGCAGTACTTC